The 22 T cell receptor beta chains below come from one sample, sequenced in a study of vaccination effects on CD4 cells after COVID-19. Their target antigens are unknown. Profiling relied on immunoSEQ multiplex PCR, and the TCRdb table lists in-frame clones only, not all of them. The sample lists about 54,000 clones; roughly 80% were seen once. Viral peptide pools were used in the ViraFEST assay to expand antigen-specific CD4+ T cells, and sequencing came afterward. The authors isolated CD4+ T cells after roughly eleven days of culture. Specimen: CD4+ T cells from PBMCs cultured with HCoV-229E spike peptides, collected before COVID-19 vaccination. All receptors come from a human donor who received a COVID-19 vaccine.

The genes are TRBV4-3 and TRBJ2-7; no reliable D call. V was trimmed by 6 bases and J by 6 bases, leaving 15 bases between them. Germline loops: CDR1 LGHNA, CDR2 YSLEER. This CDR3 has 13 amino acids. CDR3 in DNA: TGCGCCAGCAGGCACGACGTGCGGTGCGAGCAGTACGTC. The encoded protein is CASRHDVRCEQYV.

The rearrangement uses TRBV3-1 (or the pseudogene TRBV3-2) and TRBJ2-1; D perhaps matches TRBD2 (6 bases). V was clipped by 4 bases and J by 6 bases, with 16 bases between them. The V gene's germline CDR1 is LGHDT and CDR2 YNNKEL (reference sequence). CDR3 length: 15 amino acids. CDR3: CASSLVIGEVNEQFF. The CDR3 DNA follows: TGTGCCAGCAGCCTAGTGATAGGGGAGGTCAATGAGCAGTTCTTC.

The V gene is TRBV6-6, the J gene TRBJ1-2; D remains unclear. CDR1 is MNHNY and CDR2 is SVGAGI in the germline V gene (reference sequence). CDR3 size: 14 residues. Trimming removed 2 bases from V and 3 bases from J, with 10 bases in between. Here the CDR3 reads CASSYTRTHYGYTF. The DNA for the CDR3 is TGTGCCAGCAGTTACACCCGGACCCACTATGGCTACACCTTC.

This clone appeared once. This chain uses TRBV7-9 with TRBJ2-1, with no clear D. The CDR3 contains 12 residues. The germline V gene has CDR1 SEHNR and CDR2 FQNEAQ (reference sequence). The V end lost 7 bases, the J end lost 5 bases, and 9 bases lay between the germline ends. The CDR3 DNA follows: TGTGCCAGCACCCGCCTGGACAATGAGCAGTTCTTC. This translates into CASTRLDNEQFF.

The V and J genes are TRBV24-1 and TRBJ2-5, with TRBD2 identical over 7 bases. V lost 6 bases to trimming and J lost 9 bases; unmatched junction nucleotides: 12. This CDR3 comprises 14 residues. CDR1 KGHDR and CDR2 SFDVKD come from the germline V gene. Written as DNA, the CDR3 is TGTGCCACCAGTTCCTGGGGAGGGTCCATGGCCCAGTACTTC. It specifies CATSSWGGSMAQYF.

Written as DNA, the CDR3 is TGTGCCAGCAGCTTATGGGGGACAGAGCCGGTTGAGCAGTTCTTC. This codes for CASSLWGTEPVEQFF. The chain links TRBV7-2 to TRBJ2-1, with 7 positions matching TRBD1. After removal of 2 bases from V and 9 bases from J, the junction contained 10 bases not matched to a gene. Germline lookup yields CDR1 SGHTA and CDR2 FQGNSA. This CDR3 has 15 residues.

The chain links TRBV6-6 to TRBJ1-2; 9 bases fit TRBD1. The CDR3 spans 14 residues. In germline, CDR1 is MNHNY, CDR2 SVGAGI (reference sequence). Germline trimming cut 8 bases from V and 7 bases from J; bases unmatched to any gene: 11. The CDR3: CASRPSGQGTGYTF. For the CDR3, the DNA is TGTGCCAGCCGCCCCAGTGGACAGGGGACTGGCTACACCTTC.

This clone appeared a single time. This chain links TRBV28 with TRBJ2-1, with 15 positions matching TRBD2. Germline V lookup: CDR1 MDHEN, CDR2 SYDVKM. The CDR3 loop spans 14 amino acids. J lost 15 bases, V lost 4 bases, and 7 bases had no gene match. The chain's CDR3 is CASSSRTSGGAPFF. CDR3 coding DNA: TGTGCCAGCAGTTCCCGGACTAGCGGGGGGGCCCCGTTCTTC.

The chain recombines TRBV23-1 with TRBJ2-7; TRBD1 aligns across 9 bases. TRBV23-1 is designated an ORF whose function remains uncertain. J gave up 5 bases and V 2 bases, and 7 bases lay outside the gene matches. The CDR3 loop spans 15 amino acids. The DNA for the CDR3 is TGCGCCAGCAGTCAAGGGACAGGGAAAACCCACGAGCAGTACGTC. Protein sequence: CASSQGTGKTHEQYV.

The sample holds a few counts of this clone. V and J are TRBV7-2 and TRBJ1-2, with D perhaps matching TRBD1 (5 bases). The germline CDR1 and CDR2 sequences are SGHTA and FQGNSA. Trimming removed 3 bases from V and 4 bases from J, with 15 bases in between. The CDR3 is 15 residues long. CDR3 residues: CASSFGHGGTYGYTF. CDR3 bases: TGTGCCAGCAGCTTCGGACACGGGGGAACCTATGGCTACACCTTC.

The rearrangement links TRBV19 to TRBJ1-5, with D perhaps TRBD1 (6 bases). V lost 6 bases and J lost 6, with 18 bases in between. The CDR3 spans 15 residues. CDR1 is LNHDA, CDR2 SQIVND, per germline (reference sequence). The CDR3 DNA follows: TGTGCCAGTAGCTATAGGAACAGGGACGGTCAGCCCCAGCATTTT. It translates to CASSYRNRDGQPQHF.

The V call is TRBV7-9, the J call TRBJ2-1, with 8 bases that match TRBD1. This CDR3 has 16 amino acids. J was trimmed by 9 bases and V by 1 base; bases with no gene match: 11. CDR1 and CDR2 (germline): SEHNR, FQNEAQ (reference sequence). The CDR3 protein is CASSLGGQGNKGEQFF. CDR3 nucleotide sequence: TGTGCCAGCAGCTTAGGTGGACAGGGTAACAAGGGTGAGCAGTTCTTC.

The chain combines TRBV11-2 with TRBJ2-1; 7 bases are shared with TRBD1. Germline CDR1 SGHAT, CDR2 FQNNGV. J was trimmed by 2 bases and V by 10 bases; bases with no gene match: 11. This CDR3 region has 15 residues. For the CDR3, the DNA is TGTGCCACCCAGCAACAGACAGGGCCCTACAATGAGCAGTTCTTC. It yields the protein CATQQQTGPYNEQFF. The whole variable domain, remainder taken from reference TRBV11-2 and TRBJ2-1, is EAGVAQSPRYKIIEKRQSVAFWCNPISGHATLYWYQQILGQGPKLLIQFQNNGVVDDSQLPKDRFSAERLKGVDSTLKIQPAKLEDSAVYLCATQQQTGPYNEQFFGPGTRLTVL.

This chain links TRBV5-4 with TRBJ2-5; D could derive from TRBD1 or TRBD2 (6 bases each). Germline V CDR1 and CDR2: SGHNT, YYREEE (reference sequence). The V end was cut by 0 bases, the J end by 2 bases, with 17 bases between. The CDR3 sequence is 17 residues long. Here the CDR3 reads CASSLGSDRGLQETQYF. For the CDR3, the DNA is TGTGCCAGCAGCTTGGGATCGGACCGGGGGCTACAAGAGACCCAGTACTTC.

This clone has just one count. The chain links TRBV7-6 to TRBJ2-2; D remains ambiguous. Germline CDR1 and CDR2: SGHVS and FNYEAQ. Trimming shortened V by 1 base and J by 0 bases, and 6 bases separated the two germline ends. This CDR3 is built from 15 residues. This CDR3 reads CASSLGVPNTGELFF. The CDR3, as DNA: TGTGCCAGCAGCTTAGGAGTCCCGAACACCGGGGAGCTGTTTTTT.

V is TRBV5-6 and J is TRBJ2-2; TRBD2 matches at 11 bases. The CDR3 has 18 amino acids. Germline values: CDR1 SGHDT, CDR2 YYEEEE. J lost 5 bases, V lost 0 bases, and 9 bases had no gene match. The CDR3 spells CASSLGTSGSRGTGELFF. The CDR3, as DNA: TGTGCCAGCAGCTTGGGGACTAGCGGGTCGAGGGGAACCGGGGAGCTGTTTTTT.

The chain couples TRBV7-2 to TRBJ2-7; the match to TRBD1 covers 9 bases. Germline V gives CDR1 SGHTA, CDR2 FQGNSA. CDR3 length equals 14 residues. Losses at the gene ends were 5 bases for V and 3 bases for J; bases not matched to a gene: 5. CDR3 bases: TGTGCCAGCAGCATCACGGGACAGGGCTACGAGCAGTACGTC. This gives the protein CASSITGQGYEQYV.

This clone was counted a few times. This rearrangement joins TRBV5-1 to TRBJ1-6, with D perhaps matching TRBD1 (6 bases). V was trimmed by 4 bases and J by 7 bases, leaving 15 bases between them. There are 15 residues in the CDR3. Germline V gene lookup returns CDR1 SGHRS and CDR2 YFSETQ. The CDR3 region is CASSTGQTSNSPLHF. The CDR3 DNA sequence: TGCGCCAGCAGCACCGGACAGACGTCGAATTCACCCCTCCACTTT. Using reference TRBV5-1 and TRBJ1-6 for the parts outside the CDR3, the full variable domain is KAGVTQTPRYLIKTRGQQVTLSCSPISGHRSVSWYQQTPGQGLQFLFEYFSETQRNKGNFPGRFSGRQFSNSRSEMNVSTLELGDSALYLCASSTGQTSNSPLHFGNGTRLTVT.

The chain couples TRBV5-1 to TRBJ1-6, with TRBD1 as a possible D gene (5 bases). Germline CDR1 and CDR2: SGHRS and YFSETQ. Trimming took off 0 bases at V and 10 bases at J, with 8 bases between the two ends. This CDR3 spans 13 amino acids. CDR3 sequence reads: CASSLAGRSPLHF. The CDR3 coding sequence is TGCGCCAGCAGCTTGGCAGGGCGATCACCCCTCCACTTT.

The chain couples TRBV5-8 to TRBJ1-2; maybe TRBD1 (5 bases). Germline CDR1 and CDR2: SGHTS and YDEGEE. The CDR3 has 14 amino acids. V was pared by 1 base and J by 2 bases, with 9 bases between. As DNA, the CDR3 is TGTGCCAGCAGCTTGAGGGGCGTCAACTATGGCTACACCTTC. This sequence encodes CASSLRGVNYGYTF.

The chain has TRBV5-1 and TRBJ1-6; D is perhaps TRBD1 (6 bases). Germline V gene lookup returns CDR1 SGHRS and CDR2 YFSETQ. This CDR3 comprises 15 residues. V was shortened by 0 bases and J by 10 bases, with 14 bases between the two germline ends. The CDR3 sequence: CASSLVRGAESPLHF. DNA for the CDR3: TGCGCCAGCAGCTTGGTGAGGGGGGCGGAATCACCCCTCCACTTT.

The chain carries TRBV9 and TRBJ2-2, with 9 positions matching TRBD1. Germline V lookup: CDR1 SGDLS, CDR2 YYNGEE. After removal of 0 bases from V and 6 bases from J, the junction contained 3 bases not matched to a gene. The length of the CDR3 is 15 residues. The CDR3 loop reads CASSVGGQGAGELFF. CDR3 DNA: TGTGCCAGCAGCGTAGGGGGACAGGGAGCCGGGGAGCTGTTTTTT.